This TCR beta chain was sequenced during a study of blood T cell repertoires in COVID-19. Turning to the study itself: Sites across the United States, Italy and Spain contributed samples from acute and convalescent COVID-19. T cells, B-cell-depleted T cells, or PBMCs provided the cDNA or gDNA that served as material.

Germline V gene sequence: CDR1 SNHLY, CDR2 FYNNEI. Trimming took 2 bases from V and 2 from J, leaving 11 bases between them. The CDR3 spans 15 residues. In the authors' workflow: Nucleated cell counts were estimated from reference gene primer amplification. Profiled with immunoSEQ multiplex PCR; TCRdb holds only in-frame clones, not every one. That table gives V, J and clone size, and the DNA gave D and trimming. The data show 85,000 to 100,000 clones, around 88% seen once. Sequenced: peripheral blood. The chain links TRBV2 to TRBJ2-3; D unclear. The clonotype comes from a man aged 55-75 years with acute or convalescent COVID-19. The CDR3, as DNA: TGTGCCAGCAGTGAAAACAGCCTCCCCACAGATACGCAGTATTTT. Its translation is CASSENSLPTDTQYF.